This T cell receptor beta chain was recovered during a study of beta chain features in type 1 diabetes. Findings of the study overall: The study found fewer insertions and more deletions at VDJ junctions in type 1 diabetes patients. In every one of the four CD4+ subsets, TCRB CDR3s were moderately but significantly shorter in Type 1 diabetes patients. A PCR bias possibly favoring shorter templates would apply equally to patients and controls.

Note on this clone: Its antigen is not identified.

On average, the one heparinised blood draw given by each donor was 90 to 150 mL. The germline CDR1 and CDR2 sequences are SGHDT and YYEEEE. V lost 7 bases, J lost 4 bases, and 4 bases stayed unmatched. This CDR3 is 13 amino acids long. All of the isolated RNA was reverse transcribed, so expressed TCRB transcripts were sequenced. TCRdb's table, derived via immunoSEQ multiplex PCR, lists solely in-frame clones and lacks some. There are under 250,000 clones in the sample; roughly an eighth occur only once, and approximately 0.024% lies in the top ten. The TCR comes from a woman aged 35 to 49 in good health. The sequencing input was naive CD4+ T cells from blood. The chain is built from TRBV5-6 and TRBJ1-4, with 7 bases that match TRBD1. In nucleotides, the CDR3 is TGTGCCAGCCTCCGACAGGGTAATGAAAAACTGTTTTTT. Its protein is CASLRQGNEKLFF.